This T cell receptor (beta chain) was sequenced during a study of a mutant IDH1 vaccine in newly diagnosed glioma. Study-level information: Patients, over weeks 1, 3, 5, 7, 11, 15, 19 and 23, received a total of eight vaccinations. Vaccine administration was initiated 4-6 weeks following radiotherapy alone, or with temozolomide cycles.

Study-wide points: Altogether, 80% to 95% of patients exhibited vaccine-induced immune responses.

The time point: week 23, last vaccination. The study gave 300 ug of mutant IDH1 20-mer peptide per vaccine dose, with topical imiquimod. Germline V gene sequence: CDR1 LGHNT, CDR2 FRNRAP. The V gene lost 3 bases and the J gene lost 5 bases, with 10 bases spanning the gap. The CDR3 loop spans 13 amino acids. The assay was immunoSEQ multiplex PCR, and TCRdb's table has in-frame clones only and misses some. The sample comprises approximately 57,000 clones, approximately 78% of which are singletons, and approximately 8.2% rests with the top ten. This clone came up a few times. What it binds is not known. The sequence was obtained from a woman in her thirties or forties with glioma. Some clones in this sample may be carry-over from other donors' samples. The sequences come from PBMCs, collected from a glioma patient whose treatment included an IDH1 peptide vaccine. The J gene is TRBJ1-1, the V gene TRBV12-5; D remains ambiguous. The CDR3 DNA reads as TGTGCTAGTGGTTTACTAGATGGGACTGAAGCTTTCTTT. Residues: CASGLLDGTEAFF.